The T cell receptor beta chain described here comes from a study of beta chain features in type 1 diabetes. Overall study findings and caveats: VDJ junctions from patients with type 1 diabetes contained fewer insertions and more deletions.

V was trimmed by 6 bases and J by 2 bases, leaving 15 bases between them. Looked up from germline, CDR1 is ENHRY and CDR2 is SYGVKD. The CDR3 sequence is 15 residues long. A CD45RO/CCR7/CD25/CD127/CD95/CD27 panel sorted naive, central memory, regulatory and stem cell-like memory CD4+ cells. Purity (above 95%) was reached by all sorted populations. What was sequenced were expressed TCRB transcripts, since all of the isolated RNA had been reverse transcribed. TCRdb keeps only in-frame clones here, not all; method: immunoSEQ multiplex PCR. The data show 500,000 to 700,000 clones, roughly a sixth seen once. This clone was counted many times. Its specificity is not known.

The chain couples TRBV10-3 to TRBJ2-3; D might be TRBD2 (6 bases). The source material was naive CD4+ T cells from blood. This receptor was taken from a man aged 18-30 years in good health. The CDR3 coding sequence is TGTGCCATCAGGGGACTCCTCCTGACCACAGATACGCAGTATTTT. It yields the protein CAIRGLLLTTDTQYF.